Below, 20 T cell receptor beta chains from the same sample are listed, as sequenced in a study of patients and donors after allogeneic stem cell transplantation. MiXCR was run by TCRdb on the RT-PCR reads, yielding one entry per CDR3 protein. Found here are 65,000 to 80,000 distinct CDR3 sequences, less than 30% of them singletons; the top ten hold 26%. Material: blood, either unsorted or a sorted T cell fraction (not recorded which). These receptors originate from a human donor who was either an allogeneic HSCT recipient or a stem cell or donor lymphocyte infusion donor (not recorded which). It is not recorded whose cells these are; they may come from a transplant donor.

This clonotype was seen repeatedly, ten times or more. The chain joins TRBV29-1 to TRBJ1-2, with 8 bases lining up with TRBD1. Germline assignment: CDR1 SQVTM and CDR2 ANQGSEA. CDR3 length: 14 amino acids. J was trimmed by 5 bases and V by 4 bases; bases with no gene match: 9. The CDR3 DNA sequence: TGCAGCGTTGGGACAGGGCTTTTTGGGTATGGCTACACCTTC. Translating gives CSVGTGLFGYGYTF.

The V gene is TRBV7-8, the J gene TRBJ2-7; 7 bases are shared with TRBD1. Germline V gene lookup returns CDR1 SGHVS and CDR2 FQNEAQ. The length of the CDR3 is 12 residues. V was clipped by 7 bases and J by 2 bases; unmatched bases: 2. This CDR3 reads CASTGGTYEQYF. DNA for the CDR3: TGTGCCAGCACAGGGGGTACCTACGAGCAGTACTTC.

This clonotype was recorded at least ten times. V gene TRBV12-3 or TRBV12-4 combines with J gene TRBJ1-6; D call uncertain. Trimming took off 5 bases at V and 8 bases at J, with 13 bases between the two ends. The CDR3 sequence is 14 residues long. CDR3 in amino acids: CASSTGPTDSPLHF. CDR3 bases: TGTGCCAGCAGTACCGGACCCACCGATTCACCCCTCCACTTT.

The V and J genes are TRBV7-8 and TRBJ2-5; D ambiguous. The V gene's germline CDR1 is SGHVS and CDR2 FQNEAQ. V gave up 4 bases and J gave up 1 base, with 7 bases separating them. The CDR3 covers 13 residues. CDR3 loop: CASSSGLQETQYF. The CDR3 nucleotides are TGTGCCAGCAGCTCCGGCCTCCAAGAGACCCAGTACTTC.

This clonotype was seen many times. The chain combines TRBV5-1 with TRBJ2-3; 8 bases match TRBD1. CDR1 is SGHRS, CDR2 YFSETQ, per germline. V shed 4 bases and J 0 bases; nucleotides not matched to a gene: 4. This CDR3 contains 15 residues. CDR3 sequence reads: CASSQTGDSTDTQYF. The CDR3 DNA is TGCGCCAGCAGCCAGACAGGGGATAGCACAGATACGCAGTATTTT.

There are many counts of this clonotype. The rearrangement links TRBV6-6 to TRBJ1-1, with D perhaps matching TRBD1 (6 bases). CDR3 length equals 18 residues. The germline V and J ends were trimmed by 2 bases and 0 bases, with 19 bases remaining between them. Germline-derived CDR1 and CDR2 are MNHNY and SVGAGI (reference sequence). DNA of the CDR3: TGTGCCAGCAGTTACCTTCCGTTACACAGGGCAGTGAACACTGAAGCTTTCTTT. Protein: CASSYLPLHRAVNTEAFF.

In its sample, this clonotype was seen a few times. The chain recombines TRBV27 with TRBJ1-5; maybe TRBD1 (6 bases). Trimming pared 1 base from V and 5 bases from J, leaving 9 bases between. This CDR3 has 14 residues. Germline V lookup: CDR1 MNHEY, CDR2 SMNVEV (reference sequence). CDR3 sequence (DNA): TGTGCCAGCAGTTTATGGCCAGGGGATCAGCCCCAGCATTTT. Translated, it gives CASSLWPGDQPQHF.

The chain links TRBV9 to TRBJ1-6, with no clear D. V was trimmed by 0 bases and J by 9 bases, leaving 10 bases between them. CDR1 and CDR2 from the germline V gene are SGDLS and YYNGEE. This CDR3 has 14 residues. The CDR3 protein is CASSVEPLGSPLHF. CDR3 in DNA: TGTGCCAGCAGCGTAGAGCCCCTCGGTTCACCCCTCCACTTT.

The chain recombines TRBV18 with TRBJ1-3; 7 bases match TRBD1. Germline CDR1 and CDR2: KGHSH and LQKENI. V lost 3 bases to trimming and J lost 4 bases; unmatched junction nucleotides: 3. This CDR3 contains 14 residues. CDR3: CASSPGQRGNTIYF. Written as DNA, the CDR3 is TGTGCCAGCTCACCGGGACAGCGAGGAAACACCATATATTTT.

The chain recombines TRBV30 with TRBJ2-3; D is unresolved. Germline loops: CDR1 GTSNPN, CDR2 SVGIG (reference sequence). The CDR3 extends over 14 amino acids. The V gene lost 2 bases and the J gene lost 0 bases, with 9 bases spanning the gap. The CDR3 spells CAWSFDPSTDTQYF. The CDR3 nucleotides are TGTGCCTGGAGTTTCGACCCTAGCACAGATACGCAGTATTTT.

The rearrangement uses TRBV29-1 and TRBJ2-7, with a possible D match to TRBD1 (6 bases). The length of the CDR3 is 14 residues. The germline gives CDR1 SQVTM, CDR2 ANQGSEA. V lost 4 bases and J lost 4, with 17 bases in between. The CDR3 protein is CSVAGVGRGYEQYF. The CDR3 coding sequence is TGCAGCGTTGCGGGCGTGGGCAGGGGTTACGAGCAGTACTTC.

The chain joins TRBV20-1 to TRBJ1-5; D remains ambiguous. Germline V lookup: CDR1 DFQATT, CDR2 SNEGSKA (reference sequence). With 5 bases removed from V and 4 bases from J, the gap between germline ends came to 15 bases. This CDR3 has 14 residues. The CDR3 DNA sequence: TGCAGTGCTCTAACGACTGGAAAGAATCAGCCCCAGCATTTT. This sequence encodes CSALTTGKNQPQHF.

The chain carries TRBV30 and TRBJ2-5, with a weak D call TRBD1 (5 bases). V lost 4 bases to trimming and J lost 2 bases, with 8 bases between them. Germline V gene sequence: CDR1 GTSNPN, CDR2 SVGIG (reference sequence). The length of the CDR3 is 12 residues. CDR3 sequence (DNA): TGTGCCTGGACAGGGATACAAGAGACCCAGTACTTC. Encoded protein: CAWTGIQETQYF.

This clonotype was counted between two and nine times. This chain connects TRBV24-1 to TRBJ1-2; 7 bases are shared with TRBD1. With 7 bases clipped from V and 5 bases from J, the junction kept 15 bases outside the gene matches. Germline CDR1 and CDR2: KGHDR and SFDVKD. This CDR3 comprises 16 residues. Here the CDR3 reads CATSPTGRQGGYGYTF. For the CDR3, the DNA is TGTGCCACCAGCCCAACTGGCAGACAGGGAGGTTATGGCTACACCTTC.

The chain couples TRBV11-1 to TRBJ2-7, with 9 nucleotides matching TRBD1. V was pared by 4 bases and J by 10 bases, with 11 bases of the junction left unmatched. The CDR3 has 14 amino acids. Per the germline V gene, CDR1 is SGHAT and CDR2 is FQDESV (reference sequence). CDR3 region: CASSSSGTGLVQYF. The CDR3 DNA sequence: TGTGCCAGCAGCTCCTCGGGGACAGGGTTGGTACAGTACTTC.

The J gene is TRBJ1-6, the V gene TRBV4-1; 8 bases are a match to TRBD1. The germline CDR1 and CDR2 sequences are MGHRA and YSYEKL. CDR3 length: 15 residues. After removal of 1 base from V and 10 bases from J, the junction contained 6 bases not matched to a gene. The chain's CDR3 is CASSQVDRGRSPLHF. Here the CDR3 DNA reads TGCGCCAGCAGCCAAGTTGACAGGGGACGGTCACCCCTCCACTTT.

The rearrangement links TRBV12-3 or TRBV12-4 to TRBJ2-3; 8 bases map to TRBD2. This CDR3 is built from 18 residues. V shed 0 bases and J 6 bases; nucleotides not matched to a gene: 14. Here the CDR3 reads CASSLAVRGLGSGDTQYF. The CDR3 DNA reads TGTGCCAGCAGTTTAGCGGTGAGGGGACTAGGTAGCGGCGATACGCAGTATTTT.

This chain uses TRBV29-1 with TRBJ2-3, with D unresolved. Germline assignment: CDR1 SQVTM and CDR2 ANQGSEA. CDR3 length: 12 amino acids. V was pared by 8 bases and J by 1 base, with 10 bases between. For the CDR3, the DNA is TGCAGCCCCCGTTGGGGCACAGATACGCAGTATTTT. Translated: CSPRWGTDTQYF.

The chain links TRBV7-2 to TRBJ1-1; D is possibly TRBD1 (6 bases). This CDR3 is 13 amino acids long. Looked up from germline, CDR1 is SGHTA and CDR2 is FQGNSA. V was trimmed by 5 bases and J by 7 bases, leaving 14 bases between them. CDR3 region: CASSPVQGLEAFF. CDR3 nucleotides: TGTGCCAGCAGCCCCGTACAGGGCCTTGAAGCTTTCTTT.

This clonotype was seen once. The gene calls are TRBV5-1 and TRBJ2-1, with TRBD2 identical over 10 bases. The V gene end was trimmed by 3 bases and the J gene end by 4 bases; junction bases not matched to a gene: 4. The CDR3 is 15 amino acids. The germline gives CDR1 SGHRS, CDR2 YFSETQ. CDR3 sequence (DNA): TGCGCCAGCAGCTCACCGACTAGCGGGTACAATGAGCAGTTCTTC. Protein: CASSSPTSGYNEQFF. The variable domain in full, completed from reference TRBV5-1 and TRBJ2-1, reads KAGVTQTPRYLIKTRGQQVTLSCSPISGHRSVSWYQQTPGQGLQFLFEYFSETQRNKGNFPGRFSGRQFSNSRSEMNVSTLELGDSALYLCASSSPTSGYNEQFFGPGTRLTVL.